The sequence of this T cell receptor beta chain was determined in a study of regulatory T cells. Whole-study results and caveats: Patient Treg samples had roughly tenfold fewer unique productive TRB reads than controls. Compared with autologous conventional CD4+ cells and control regulatory cells, CD3G-deficient regulatory T cells showed reduced diversity. Patient repertoires had restricted TRB V-J pairs and skewed V and J usage, most in Tregs.

Germline trimming cut 5 bases from V and 5 bases from J; bases unmatched to any gene: 9. CDR3 length equals 15 residues. Germline V gives CDR1 MNHNS, CDR2 SASEGT. Regulatory (CD25-high CD127-low) and conventional (CD25-low CD127-high) CD4+ T cells were sorted separately. With regard to this clone: Its matching antigen is unknown.

The primer mix had 52 TRBV and 13 TRBJ primers. Sequenced by immunoSEQ multiplex PCR; TCRdb stores in-frame clones only, minus some. The data hold 850 to 1,300 clones, with about 83% observed a single time. The TCR comes from a person aged 30 to 40 with CD3G deficiency. V usage is TRBV6-1 and J usage is TRBJ2-1, with TRBD1 matching 7 bases. Sequenced: CD4+ Tregs sorted from blood. The CDR3 sequence is CASSLTGPRNNEQFF. The CDR3 coding sequence is TGTGCCAGCAGTCTGACAGGGCCCCGCAACAATGAGCAGTTCTTC.